The clone carrying this T cell receptor beta chain was seen a few times. Its cognate antigen is unknown. TCRdb reprocessed the 5' RACE reads with MiXCR, giving one entry per CDR3 protein. The sample lists 400,000 to 450,000 distinct CDR3 sequences; about 17% were seen once. The data belong to a study of T cells after yellow fever vaccination. Across the study: It was SMART-Seq v4 Ultra Low Input that prepared the fractions with low cell numbers.

Study results and caveats: Most primary-vaccination clones reappeared after the booster (about 95% CD4, 88% CD8).

V was cut by 2 bases and J by 0 bases, with 3 bases left in between. Germline CDR1 is SGHTA and CDR2 is FQGNSA. There are 13 residues in the CDR3. The chain carries TRBV7-2 and TRBJ2-3; no reliable D call. The sequences come from PBMCs, collected before the yellow fever booster vaccination. This sequence originates from a man aged 18 to 30 who received the YFV17D yellow fever vaccine. CDR3 sequence: CASSLMSTDTQYF. The CDR3 bases are TGTGCCAGCAGCTTAATGAGCACAGATACGCAGTATTTT. Variable domain in full (rest from reference TRBV7-2 and TRBJ2-3): GAGVSQSPSNKVTEKGKDVELRCDPISGHTALYWYRQSLGQGLEFLIYFQGNSAPDKSGLPSDRFSAERTGGSVSTLTIQRTQQEDSAVYLCASSLMSTDTQYFGPGTRLTVL.